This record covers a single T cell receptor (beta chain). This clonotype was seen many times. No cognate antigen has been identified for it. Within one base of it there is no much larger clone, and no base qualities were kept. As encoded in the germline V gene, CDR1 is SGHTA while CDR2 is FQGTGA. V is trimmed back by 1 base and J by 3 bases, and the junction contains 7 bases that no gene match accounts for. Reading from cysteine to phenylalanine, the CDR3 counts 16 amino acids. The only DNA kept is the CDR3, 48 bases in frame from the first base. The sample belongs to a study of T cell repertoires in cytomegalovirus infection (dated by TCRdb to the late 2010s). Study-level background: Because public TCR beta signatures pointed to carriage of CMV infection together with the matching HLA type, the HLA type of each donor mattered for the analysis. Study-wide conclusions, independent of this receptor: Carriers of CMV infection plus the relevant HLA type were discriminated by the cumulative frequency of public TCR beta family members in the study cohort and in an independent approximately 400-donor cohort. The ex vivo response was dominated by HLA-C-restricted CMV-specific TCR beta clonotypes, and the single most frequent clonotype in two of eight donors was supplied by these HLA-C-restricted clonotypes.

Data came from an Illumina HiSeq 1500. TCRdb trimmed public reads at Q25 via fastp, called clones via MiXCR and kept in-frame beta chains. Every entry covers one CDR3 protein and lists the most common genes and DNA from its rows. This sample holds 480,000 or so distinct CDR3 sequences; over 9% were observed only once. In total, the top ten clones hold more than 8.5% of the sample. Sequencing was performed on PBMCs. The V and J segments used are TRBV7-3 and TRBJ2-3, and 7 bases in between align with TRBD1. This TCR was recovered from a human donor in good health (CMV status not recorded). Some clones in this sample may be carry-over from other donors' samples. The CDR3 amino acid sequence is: CASSLSRGLSTDTQYF. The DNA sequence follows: TGTGCCAGCAGCTTAAGTAGGGGGCTGTCGACAGATACGCAGTATTTT.